This TCR beta chain was captured in a study of T-cell memory formation after mild COVID-19. Trimming pared 1 base from V and 0 bases from J, leaving 14 bases between. Germline assignment: CDR1 SGHVS and CDR2 FNYEAQ. CDR3 length: 17 amino acids. TCRdb re-called the 5' RACE reads through MiXCR, storing one row per CDR3 protein. Here the sample spans approximately 580,000 distinct CDR3 sequences, around 20% being singletons. This sequence was found in an adult woman who had mild COVID-19 (a few samples of this study predate the infection). Cell type and time point are not known. Sequenced input: PBMCs or a T cell subset sorted from them (not recorded which). The J gene is TRBJ2-3, the V gene TRBV7-6, with TRBD1 as a possible D gene (6 bases). CDR3 bases: TGTGCCAGCAGCTTAGGACAGGTTACCTCTAGCACAGATACGCAGTATTTT. Amino acid sequence: CASSLGQVTSSTDTQYF.